The 22 T cell receptor beta chains below were found in one sample sequenced in a study of blood T cell repertoires in COVID-19. This table comes from immunoSEQ multiplex PCR, and its TCRdb copy is limited to in-frame clones, with some not included. The sample contains approximately 82,000 clones, around 92% of which appear only once. The sample consisted of peripheral blood. The receptors were gathered from a woman aged 55-69 years with active COVID-19.

The chain couples TRBV24-1 to TRBJ2-1, with TRBD2 identical over 7 bases. The CDR3 runs 16 residues. V was pared by 4 bases and J by 3 bases, with 8 bases of the junction left unmatched. Per the germline V gene, CDR1 is KGHDR and CDR2 is SFDVKD. CDR3: CATSESAGDHYNEQFF. CDR3 coding DNA: TGTGCCACCAGTGAGAGTGCGGGGGACCACTACAATGAGCAGTTCTTC.

The chain links TRBV9 to TRBJ2-5; 8 bases fit TRBD2. The CDR3 sequence is 14 residues long. Germline loops: CDR1 SGDLS, CDR2 YYNGEE. V lost 4 bases and J lost 5; bases outside the gene matches: 7. CDR3 coding DNA: TGTGCCAGCAGCTCCACTAGCGGTGGGGAGACCCAGTACTTC. Its translation is CASSSTSGGETQYF.

The chain carries TRBV5-6 and TRBJ2-7, with 8 bases aligning to TRBD1. The germline V gene encodes CDR1 SGHDT and CDR2 YYEEEE. The V and J ends lost 3 bases and 6 bases, in that order; junction bases with no gene match: 11. The CDR3 is made up of 15 amino acids. CDR3 DNA: TGTGCCAGCAGCTCCCTCGGACAGGGATCGTTCGAGCAGTACTTC. Encoded protein: CASSSLGQGSFEQYF. The variable domain in full, completed from reference TRBV5-6 and TRBJ2-7, reads DAGVTQSPTHLIKTRGQQVTLRCSPKSGHDTVSWYQQALGQGPQFIFQYYEEEERQRGNFPDRFSGHQFPNYSSELNVNALLLGDSALYLCASSSLGQGSFEQYFGPGTRLTVT.

V usage is TRBV5-6 and J usage is TRBJ1-2, with D possibly matching TRBD1 (6 bases). Germline CDR1 and CDR2: SGHDT and YYEEEE. The ends were cut back, 6 bases at V and 4 bases at J, with 25 bases in the middle. CDR3 length equals 17 residues. The CDR3 bases are TGTGCCAGCACCCCCCTTAAGGGGGGGACGGACAGCTATGGCTACACCTTC. This gives the protein CASTPLKGGTDSYGYTF.

CDR3 residues: CASSLSAGGPLNEQFF. For the CDR3, the DNA is TGCGCCAGCAGCTTGTCAGCGGGGGGGCCCCTCAATGAGCAGTTCTTC. This rearrangement joins TRBV5-1 to TRBJ2-1; 10 bases are a match to TRBD2. Trimming cost V 1 base and J 6 bases; bases outside gene matches: 7. The CDR3 is 16 amino acids. Germline V gives CDR1 SGHRS, CDR2 YFSETQ.

V gene TRBV30 combines with J gene TRBJ1-1; TRBD1 matches at 7 bases. Germline CDR1 and CDR2: GTSNPN and SVGIG (reference sequence). The CDR3 totals 13 residues. The V segment lost 2 bases and the J segment 4 bases; nucleotides outside the gene matches: 4. CDR3 in DNA: TGTGCCTGGAGTTACTCAGGGGGCACTGAAGCTTTCTTT. It is translated as CAWSYSGGTEAFF.

The gene calls are TRBV24-1 and TRBJ2-1, with TRBD2 identical over 10 bases. The CDR3 extends over 16 amino acids. Trimming cost V 5 bases and J 3 bases; bases outside gene matches: 6. Germline V gene lookup returns CDR1 KGHDR and CDR2 SFDVKD. The CDR3 loop reads CATSGPSGSYYNEQFF. CDR3 nucleotides: TGTGCCACCAGTGGTCCTAGCGGGAGTTACTACAATGAGCAGTTCTTC.

The chain is built from TRBV2 and TRBJ2-3, with 13 bases matching TRBD2. Germline loops: CDR1 SNHLY, CDR2 FYNNEI. The CDR3 sequence is 16 residues long. J was trimmed by 6 bases and V by 6 bases; bases with no gene match: 9. The CDR3 nucleotides read TGTGCCAGCAGAGTACTAGCGGGAGGGCCAAGGGATACGCAGTATTTT. It specifies CASRVLAGGPRDTQYF.

The rearrangement uses TRBV3-1 (or the pseudogene TRBV3-2) and TRBJ2-7, with 8 nucleotides matching TRBD1. Looked up from germline, CDR1 is LGHDT and CDR2 is YNNKEL (reference sequence). Trimming at V came to 1 base and at J to 3 bases, leaving 5 bases not matched to a gene. CDR3 size: 15 residues. CDR3 nucleotides: TGTGCCAGCAGCCAAGTCCGGGACAGGTTCTACGAGCAGTACTTC. This gives the protein CASSQVRDRFYEQYF.

The chain has TRBV11-3 and TRBJ2-3; D is unresolved. Germline values: CDR1 SGHNT, CDR2 YENEEA. This CDR3 has 14 amino acids. Trimming took off 3 bases at V and 0 bases at J, with 7 bases between the two ends. The CDR3 spells CASSFDGSTDTQYF. CDR3 nucleotide sequence: TGTGCCAGCAGCTTCGACGGGAGCACAGATACGCAGTATTTT.

This chain connects TRBV7-2 to TRBJ2-1, with 9 bases aligning to TRBD1. Trimming cost V 5 bases and J 5 bases; bases outside gene matches: 7. This CDR3 contains 15 residues. CDR1 SGHTA and CDR2 FQGNSA come from the germline V gene. Written as DNA, the CDR3 is TGTGCCAGCAGCCAAACAGGGGGCGGCCACAATGAGCAGTTCTTC. This translates into CASSQTGGGHNEQFF. Using reference TRBV7-2 and TRBJ2-1 for the parts outside the CDR3, the full variable domain is GAGVSQSPSNKVTEKGKDVELRCDPISGHTALYWYRQSLGQGLEFLIYFQGNSAPDKSGLPSDRFSAERTGGSVSTLTIQRTQQEDSAVYLCASSQTGGGHNEQFFGPGTRLTVL.

This clone was observed once. V usage is TRBV18 and J usage is TRBJ1-5; TRBD1 is a possible D gene (6 bases). Germline V gives CDR1 KGHSH, CDR2 LQKENI. CDR3 length: 13 residues. V shed 4 bases and J shed 7 bases, with 11 bases lying between them. Here the CDR3 DNA reads TGTGCCAGCTCACTGGGGGCCGGGCAGCCCCAGCATTTT. Residues: CASSLGAGQPQHF.

This chain uses TRBV6-4 with TRBJ2-3, with D possibly matching TRBD1 (7 bases). V lost 4 bases and J lost 4, with 15 bases in between. CDR1 and CDR2 from the germline V gene are MRHNA and SNTAGT. The CDR3 is 15 residues long. Here the CDR3 reads CASSAGGGRADTQYF. The CDR3 region has the DNA TGTGCCAGCAGTGCAGGGGGAGGCCGGGCAGATACGCAGTATTTT.

The V gene is TRBV7-2, the J gene TRBJ1-3, with 10 bases identical to TRBD1. This CDR3 contains 15 residues. The germline CDR1 and CDR2 sequences are SGHTA and FQGNSA. V was pared by 4 bases and J by 2 bases, with 2 bases of the junction left unmatched. The CDR3 loop is CASSWGQGTGNTIYF. CDR3 nucleotides: TGTGCCAGCAGCTGGGGACAGGGGACTGGAAACACCATATATTTT.

The chain employs TRBV28 and TRBJ2-1; D is undetermined. The V gene's germline CDR1 is MDHEN and CDR2 SYDVKM. The CDR3 totals 13 residues. Trimming took 3 bases from V and 2 from J, leaving 5 bases between them. CDR3 DNA: TGTGCCAGCAGTTTCAACACCTACAATGAGCAGTTCTTC. This translates into CASSFNTYNEQFF.

J is TRBJ1-2 and V is TRBV10-3, with 7 bases that match TRBD1. The CDR3 is 14 residues long. Germline values: CDR1 ENHRY, CDR2 SYGVKD. Losses at the gene ends were 2 bases for V and 5 bases for J; bases not matched to a gene: 5. This chain's CDR3 is CAISEEGAGYGYTF. In nucleotides, the CDR3 is TGTGCCATCAGTGAGGAGGGGGCGGGATATGGCTACACCTTC.

This clone was counted a single time. The genes are TRBV24-1 and TRBJ2-2, with D tentatively TRBD1 (6 bases). The germline CDR1 and CDR2 sequences are KGHDR and SFDVKD. Trimming left V 3 bases short and J 7 bases short, with 14 bases between. CDR3 length: 15 residues. CDR3 in DNA: TGTGCCACCAGTGATCCCAGGGGTGGAGGCGGGGAGCTGTTTTTT. This encodes CATSDPRGGGGELFF.

V is TRBV28 and J is TRBJ2-3, with 7 bases identical to TRBD2. Trimming at V came to 3 bases and at J to 2 bases, leaving 2 bases not matched to a gene. The CDR3 has 14 amino acids. Per germline, CDR1 MDHEN and CDR2 SYDVKM. In DNA, the CDR3 is TGTGCCAGCAGTTTCGGGGGGTCCACAGATACGCAGTATTTT. It codes for CASSFGGSTDTQYF.

The V gene is TRBV19, the J gene TRBJ2-7; weak D call: TRBD1 (5 bases). Germline V CDR1 and CDR2: LNHDA, SQIVND (reference sequence). Trimming took off 11 bases at V and 7 bases at J, with 21 bases between the two ends. The CDR3 spans 13 residues. Here the CDR3 DNA reads TGTGCCGTACTACCCCAGGGCGGCCGGGAGCAGTACTTC. As protein: CAVLPQGGREQYF.

The V call is TRBV5-5, the J call TRBJ2-1, with TRBD2 matching 11 bases. The J segment lost 10 bases and the V segment lost 4 bases, leaving 13 bases of the junction unmatched. The germline V gene encodes CDR1 SGHKS and CDR2 YYEKEE (reference sequence). The CDR3 spans 16 residues. The chain's CDR3 is CASSPGTSGPRGEQFF. The CDR3 DNA reads as TGTGCCAGCAGCCCCGGGACTAGCGGACCCCGGGGAGAGCAGTTCTTC. Filled out from reference TRBV5-5 and TRBJ2-1, the complete variable domain reads DAGVTQSPTHLIKTRGQQVTLRCSPISGHKSVSWYQQVLGQGPQFIFQYYEKEERGRGNFPDRFSARQFPNYSSELNVNALLLGDSALYLCASSPGTSGPRGEQFFGPGTRLTVL.

The chain couples TRBV6-1 to TRBJ1-1; weak D call: TRBD1 (5 bases). Germline CDR1 MNHNS, CDR2 SASEGT. V gave up 1 base and J gave up 11 bases, with 8 bases separating them. The CDR3 extends over 11 amino acids. DNA of the CDR3: TGTGCCAGCAGTGAAGATCGGGGGGCTTTCTTT. As protein: CASSEDRGAFF.

This rearrangement joins TRBV5-1 to TRBJ2-6, with 8 bases identical to TRBD1. The CDR3 length is 17 residues. In germline, CDR1 is SGHRS, CDR2 YFSETQ. The V segment lost 1 base and the J segment 4 bases; nucleotides outside the gene matches: 7. CDR3 in DNA: TGCGCCAGCAGCTTGAACAGGGGGTCTTCGGGGGCCAACGTCCTGACTTTC. Amino acid sequence: CASSLNRGSSGANVLTF.